The next 9 T cell receptor beta chains were all read from a single sample in a study of blood T cell repertoires in COVID-19. TCRdb keeps only in-frame clones here, not all; method: immunoSEQ multiplex PCR. Among around 300,000 clones, 90% were seen once, and the ten largest hold around 0.96%. Material: peripheral blood. The receptor set was obtained from a woman aged 40 to 55 with COVID-19, enrolled during active disease.

This clone appeared once. The chain uses TRBV19 and TRBJ2-5; 10 bases are shared with TRBD2. This CDR3 region has 18 residues. With V trimmed by 0 bases and J by 3 bases, 10 bases remained unmatched. The germline V gene has CDR1 LNHDA and CDR2 SQIVND (reference sequence). The CDR3 loop reads CASSIDRWASGRKETQYF. For the CDR3, the DNA is TGTGCCAGTAGTATAGATCGGTGGGCTAGCGGGAGAAAAGAGACCCAGTACTTC. Full variable domain (remainder filled in from reference TRBV19 and TRBJ2-5): DGGITQSPKYLFRKEGQNVTLSCEQNLNHDAMYWYRQDPGQGLRLIYYSQIVNDFQKGDIAEGYSVSREKKESFPLTVTSAQKNPTAFYLCASSIDRWASGRKETQYFGPGTRLLVL.

The chain has TRBV29-1 and TRBJ2-5; weak D call: TRBD2 (6 bases). V lost 2 bases and J lost 5, with 12 bases in between. There are 13 residues in the CDR3. CDR1 SQVTM and CDR2 ANQGSEA come from the germline V gene. The CDR3 DNA follows: TGCAGCGTTGAACCGGGCCGGGGGGAGACCCAGTACTTC. Its protein is CSVEPGRGETQYF.

This clone was counted a single time. This chain connects TRBV6-6 to TRBJ1-2, with 9 bases matching TRBD1. The CDR3 runs to 17 residues. Trimming removed 5 bases from V and 5 bases from J; junction bases left unmatched: 15. Germline CDR1 and CDR2: MNHNY and SVGAGI (reference sequence). CDR3 sequence (DNA): TGTGCCAGCAGTCCCGATGGGCTAACAGGGGGCGGGTATGGCTACACCTTC. Residues: CASSPDGLTGGGYGYTF.

This chain uses TRBV6-6 with TRBJ2-7; 12 nucleotides line up with TRBD2. Germline V CDR1 and CDR2: MNHNY, SVGAGI (reference sequence). The CDR3 loop spans 16 amino acids. The junction had 5 bases not matched to a gene; V was cut back by 2 bases and J by 3 bases. Written as DNA, the CDR3 is TGTGCCAGCAGTTACAGGACTAGCGGGGAGTTCTACGAGCAGTACTTC. The encoded protein is CASSYRTSGEFYEQYF.

This CDR3 reads CASSVGQILYGYTF. The DNA for the CDR3 is TGTGCCAGTAGTGTTGGACAGATCCTCTATGGCTACACCTTC. This rearrangement joins TRBV19 to TRBJ1-2, with D possibly matching TRBD1 (6 bases). V was shortened by 5 bases and J by 4 bases, with 14 bases between the two germline ends. Germline values: CDR1 LNHDA, CDR2 SQIVND (reference sequence). The CDR3 spans 14 residues.

The chain uses TRBV6-6 and TRBJ2-7; D is possibly TRBD2 (6 bases). Germline loops: CDR1 MNHNY, CDR2 SVGAGI (reference sequence). The CDR3 runs to 14 residues. The V end was cut by 0 bases, the J end by 3 bases, with 9 bases between. In DNA, the CDR3 is TGTGCCAGCAGTTACTCGGGAGGAGACTACGAGCAGTACTTC. As protein: CASSYSGGDYEQYF.

The gene calls are TRBV6-2 or TRBV6-3 and TRBJ2-2, with 7 bases identical to TRBD1. From germline, CDR1 is MNHEY and CDR2 SVGEGT. The CDR3 has 16 residues. Unmatched junction bases numbered 11, after V lost 6 bases and J lost 4 bases. CDR3 region: CASSSVYRGATGELFF. CDR3 nucleotides: TGTGCCAGCAGCTCAGTGTACAGGGGTGCCACCGGGGAGCTGTTTTTT.

To note about this clone: Different DNA sequences within this sample yield the same CDR3. The chain is built from TRBV7-6 and TRBJ2-2, with 9 bases identical to TRBD1. The CDR3 totals 16 residues. The junction had 9 bases not matched to a gene; V was cut back by 5 bases and J by 5 bases. Germline V gene sequence: CDR1 SGHVS, CDR2 FNYEAQ. The CDR3 nucleotides read TGTGCCAGCAGCCTAGGGGGACAGGGAAATACCGGGGAGCTGTTTTTT. It is translated as CASSLGGQGNTGELFF.

The CDR3 here is CASSFGGNTEAFF. CDR3 sequence (DNA): TGTGCCAGCAGCTTCGGGGGGAACACTGAAGCTTTCTTT. This chain links TRBV5-4 with TRBJ1-1; tentatively, D is TRBD1 (5 bases). The CDR3 has 13 residues. Trimming shortened V by 2 bases and J by 1 base, and 6 bases separated the two germline ends. Per germline, CDR1 SGHNT and CDR2 YYREEE (reference sequence).